The 10 T cell receptor beta chains below all came from one sample that was sequenced in a study of metastatic and nonmetastatic thyroid tumors. TCRdb re-called clones via MiXCR from the PCR reads. In the table there are 7,000 to 8,500 clones, roughly 31% of which are singletons. Thyroid surgery had not been preceded by any treatment in any patient. The specimen sequenced was tumor tissue. Receptors were obtained from a female donor with papillary thyroid cancer or a benign thyroid nodule (not recorded which). Some clones in this sample may be carry-over from other donors' samples.

At least ten counts were recorded for this clone. This rearrangement joins TRBV5-4 to TRBJ1-6; 11 bases align to TRBD1. CDR3 length equals 14 residues. Germline assignment: CDR1 SGHNT and CDR2 YYREEE (reference sequence). V gave up 0 bases and J gave up 14 bases; unmatched junction bases: 4. The CDR3 protein is CASSLGTGGAALHF. DNA of the CDR3: TGTGCCAGCAGCTTGGGGACAGGGGGCGCGGCCCTCCACTTT.

The V gene is TRBV6-1, the J gene TRBJ2-2, with D possibly matching TRBD1 (5 bases). The V gene's germline CDR1 is MNHNS and CDR2 SASEGT. The V gene lost 6 bases and the J gene lost 2 bases, with 10 bases spanning the gap. The CDR3 contains 14 residues. CDR3 nucleotide sequence: TGTGCCAGCAGGGGTGACAGTAACACCGGGGAGCTGTTTTTT. Translated, it gives CASRGDSNTGELFF.

The chain recombines TRBV7-3 with TRBJ2-3; 15 nucleotides line up with TRBD2. V shed 1 base, J shed 2 bases, and the junction held 7 bases outside the gene matches. The CDR3 is 19 amino acids. CDR1 and CDR2 (germline): SGHTA, FQGTGA. CDR3 residues: CASSLKGTSGRTFTDTQYF. CDR3 sequence (DNA): TGTGCCAGCAGCTTAAAGGGGACTAGCGGGAGGACCTTCACAGATACGCAGTATTTT. The entire variable domain, with the rest obtained from reference TRBV7-3 and TRBJ2-3, is as follows: GAGVSQTPSNKVTEKGKYVELRCDPISGHTALYWYRQSLGQGPEFLIYFQGTGAADDSGLPNDRFFAVRPEGSVSTLKIQRTERGDSAVYLCASSLKGTSGRTFTDTQYFGPGTRLTVL.

The chain carries TRBV3-1 and TRBJ2-3; no clear D. The V end was cut by 5 bases, the J end by 2 bases, with 5 bases between. The CDR3 has 12 amino acids. CDR1 and CDR2 from the germline V gene are LGHDT and YNNKEL (reference sequence). The CDR3 spells CASSNSTDTQYF. The CDR3, as DNA: TGTGCCAGCAGCAACTCCACAGATACGCAGTATTTT.

This clone was counted a few times. V usage is TRBV28 and J usage is TRBJ2-7, with D perhaps matching TRBD2 (5 bases). The CDR3 has 13 residues. Germline V lookup: CDR1 MDHEN, CDR2 SYDVKM. V gave up 6 bases and J gave up 0 bases, with 9 bases separating them. CDR3 amino acids: CASREGFSYEQYF. The CDR3, as DNA: TGTGCCAGCAGAGAGGGTTTCTCCTACGAGCAGTACTTC. Filled out from reference TRBV28 and TRBJ2-7, the complete variable domain reads DVKVTQSSRYLVKRTGEKVFLECVQDMDHENMFWYRQDPGLGLRLIYFSYDVKMKEKGDIPEGYSVSREKKERFSLILESASTNQTSMYLCASREGFSYEQYFGPGTRLTVT.

The chain links TRBV11-3 to TRBJ2-7; D uncertain. Germline assignment: CDR1 SGHNT and CDR2 YENEEA. The CDR3 runs to 12 residues. With 5 bases removed from V and 4 bases from J, the gap between germline ends came to 9 bases. This chain's CDR3 is CASSHDTYEQYF. The CDR3 DNA reads as TGTGCCAGCAGCCACGATACGTACGAGCAGTACTTC. Filled out from reference TRBV11-3 and TRBJ2-7, the complete variable domain reads EAGVVQSPRYKIIEKKQPVAFWCNPISGHNTLYWYLQNLGQGPELLIRYENEEAVDDSQLPKDRFSAERLKGVDSTLKIQPAELGDSAVYLCASSHDTYEQYFGPGTRLTVT.

The table lists this clone with a few counts. The chain has TRBV27 and TRBJ1-2; 10 bases line up with TRBD1. Per germline, CDR1 MNHEY and CDR2 SMNVEV (reference sequence). CDR3 size: 15 residues. J gave up 0 bases and V 3 bases, and 1 base lay outside the gene matches. The CDR3 is CASSFGQGANYGYTF. CDR3 sequence (DNA): TGTGCCAGCAGTTTTGGACAGGGGGCTAACTATGGCTACACCTTC.

This clone was seen only a few times. The chain recombines TRBV20-1 with TRBJ2-7; no clear D gene. The ends were cut back, 6 bases at V and 8 bases at J, with 17 bases in the middle. CDR3 length equals 12 residues. CDR1 is DFQATT and CDR2 is SNEGSKA in the germline V gene (reference sequence). CDR3 sequence: CSARREAYKQYF. The CDR3 bases are TGCAGTGCCAGGAGAGAAGCCTATAAGCAGTACTTC.

CDR3 in DNA: TGCGCCAGCAGCTCAAGCAGCCGAGTGGACAATGAGCAGTTCTTC. Protein: CASSSSSRVDNEQFF. J is TRBJ2-1 and V is TRBV5-1; D ambiguous. The V and J ends lost 3 bases and 5 bases respectively, with 15 bases between them. Per germline, CDR1 SGHRS and CDR2 YFSETQ. The CDR3 contains 15 residues.

The V and J genes are TRBV5-1 and TRBJ2-2; D is ambiguous. The CDR3 is 19 residues long. The V gene lost 4 bases and the J gene lost 3 bases, with 25 bases spanning the gap. The V gene's germline CDR1 is SGHRS and CDR2 YFSETQ. CDR3 bases: TGCGCCAGCAGCCCTTTCGCGTTCCGTACCAGCTTTGACACCGGGGAGCTGTTTTTT. Protein: CASSPFAFRTSFDTGELFF.